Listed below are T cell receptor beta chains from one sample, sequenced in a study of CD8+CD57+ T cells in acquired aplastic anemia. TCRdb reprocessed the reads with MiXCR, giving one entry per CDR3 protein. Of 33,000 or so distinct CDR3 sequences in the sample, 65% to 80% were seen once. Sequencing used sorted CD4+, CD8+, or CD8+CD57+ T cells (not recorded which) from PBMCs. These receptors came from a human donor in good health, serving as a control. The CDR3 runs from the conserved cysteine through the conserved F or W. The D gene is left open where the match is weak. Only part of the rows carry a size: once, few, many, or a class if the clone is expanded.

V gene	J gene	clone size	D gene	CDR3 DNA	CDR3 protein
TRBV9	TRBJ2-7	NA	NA	TGTGCCAGCAGCGTAGGGGTAGGGTCTGCGTACGAGCAGTACTTC	CASSVGVGSAYEQYF
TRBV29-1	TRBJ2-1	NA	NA	TGCAGCGTTTCCGTCGTCGGGCACAATGAGCAGTTCTTC	CSVSVVGHNEQFF
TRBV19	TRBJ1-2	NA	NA	TGTGCCAGTGGGCAGTCCGCTTATGGCTACACCTTC	CASGQSAYGYTF
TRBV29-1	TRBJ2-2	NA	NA	TGCAGCGTTGGGGCAGGGGGAGGCGGGGAGCTGTTTTTT	CSVGAGGGGELFF
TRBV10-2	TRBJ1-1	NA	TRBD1	TGCGCCAGCAGTGAAAACAGGGGAAACACTGAAGCTTTCTTT	CASSENRGNTEAFF
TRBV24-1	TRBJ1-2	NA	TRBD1	TGTGCCACCAGTGATTGGACAGGGACTTATGGCTACACCTTC	CATSDWTGTYGYTF
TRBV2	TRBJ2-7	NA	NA	TGTGCCAGCCTACGGCGGGGCCTCTACGAGCAGTACTTC	CASLRRGLYEQYF
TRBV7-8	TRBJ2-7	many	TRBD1	TGTGCCAGCAGCTCCCCGGGACAGTTCGACGAGCAGTACTTC	CASSSPGQFDEQYF
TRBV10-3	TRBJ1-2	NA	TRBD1	TGTGCCATCACTGGCGCGGGACAGGCCTCCCCTAGCTATGGCTACACCTTC	CAITGAGQASPSYGYTF
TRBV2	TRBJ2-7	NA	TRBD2	TGTGCCAGCAGTGAGTTAGCGGGAGTAAGCGAGCAGTACTTC	CASSELAGVSEQYF
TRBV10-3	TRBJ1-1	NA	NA	TGTGCCATCAGTGAGTACAGGGAAAACACTGAAGCTTTCTTT	CAISEYRENTEAFF
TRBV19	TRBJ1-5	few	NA	TGTGCCAGTAGTATTTTCGCAGTACAGCCCCAGCATTTT	CASSIFAVQPQHF
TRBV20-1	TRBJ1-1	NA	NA	TGCAGTGTTAGGACAGCCAGGGGAGCTTTCTTT	CSVRTARGAFF
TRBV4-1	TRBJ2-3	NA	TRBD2	TGCGCCAGCAGCCAAGATTCGGGGGGTACCCCCTGGGATACGCAGTATTTT	CASSQDSGGTPWDTQYF
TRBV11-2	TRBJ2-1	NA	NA	TGTGCCAGCAGCTTACCTTACAATGAGCAGTTCTTC	CASSLPYNEQFF
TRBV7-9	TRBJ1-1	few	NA	TGTGCCAGCAGCCGAGACTTGAACACTGAAGCTTTCTTT	CASSRDLNTEAFF
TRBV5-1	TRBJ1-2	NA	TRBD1	TGCGCCAGTGGGACAGGGGTAAAAAGTGGCTACACCTTC	CASGTGVKSGYTF
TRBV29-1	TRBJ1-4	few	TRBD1	TGCAGCGTAACCGGGACAGGGCAAGAAAAACTGTTTTTT	CSVTGTGQEKLFF
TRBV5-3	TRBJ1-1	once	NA	TGTGCCAGCAGCTTGTCGTCGGGGGGTGAAGCTTTCTTT	CASSLSSGGEAFF
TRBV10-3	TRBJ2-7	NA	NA	TGTGCCATCAGTGCACAGGTTGCCGAGCAGTACTTC	CAISAQVAEQYF
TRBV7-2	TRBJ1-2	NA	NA	TGTGCCAGCAGACAGGGTAACTATGGCTACACCTTC	CASRQGNYGYTF
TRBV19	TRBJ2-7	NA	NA	TGTGCCAGTAGTGAGGGGGGGTCCGAGCAGTACTTC	CASSEGGSEQYF
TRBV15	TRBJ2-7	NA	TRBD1	TGTGCCACCAGAACCGGGACAGGGGTAGATCAGCAGTACTTC	CATRTGTGVDQQYF
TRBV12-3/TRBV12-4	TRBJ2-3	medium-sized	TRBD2	TGTGCCAGCAGTTCTACTAGCGGGGGGTCTACAGATACGCAGTATTTT	CASSSTSGGSTDTQYF
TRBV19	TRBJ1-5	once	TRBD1	TGTGCCAGTACCAAACAGGGGGCAAATCAGCCCCAGCATTTT	CASTKQGANQPQHF
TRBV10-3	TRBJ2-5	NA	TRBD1	TGTGCCATCAGTACCACCCCCGGGACAGGGGGGGAGACCCAGTACTTC	CAISTTPGTGGETQYF
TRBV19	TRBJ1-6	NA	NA	TGTGCCAGTAGTATAAGGGGCGATTCACCCCTCCACTTT	CASSIRGDSPLHF
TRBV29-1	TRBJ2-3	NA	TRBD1	TGCAGCACCCAGGACAGGCGGGGCACAGATACGCAGTATTTT	CSTQDRRGTDTQYF
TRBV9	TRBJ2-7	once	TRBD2	TGTGCCAGCAGCAACAGCGGGGGGGCCTACGAGCAGTACTTC	CASSNSGGAYEQYF
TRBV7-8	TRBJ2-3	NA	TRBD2	TGTGCCAGCAGCCCCATAGGCGGGGGGACAGATACGCAGTATTTT	CASSPIGGGTDTQYF
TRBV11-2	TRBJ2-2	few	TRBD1	TGTGCCAGCAGCCACAACCCGGGACAGGGTTTGCCCGGGGAGCTGTTTTTT	CASSHNPGQGLPGELFF
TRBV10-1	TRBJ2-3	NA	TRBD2	TGCGCCAGCGAGAGCGGGGACTCAGATACGCAGTATTTT	CASESGDSDTQYF
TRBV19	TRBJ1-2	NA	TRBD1	TGTGCCAGTAGTGATTGGGACAGGCCCGACTATGGCTACACCTTC	CASSDWDRPDYGYTF
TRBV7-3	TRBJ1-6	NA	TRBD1	TGTGCCAGCAGCTTGGGGACAGAATATTCACCCCTCCACTTT	CASSLGTEYSPLHF
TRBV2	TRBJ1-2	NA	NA	TGTGCCAGCAGGGAGAAGGATCGCTATGGCTACACCTTC	CASREKDRYGYTF
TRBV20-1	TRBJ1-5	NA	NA	TGCAGTGTTAGGCGGCCGAGCGGGGATCAGCCCCAGCATTTT	CSVRRPSGDQPQHF
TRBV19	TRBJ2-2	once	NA	TGTGCCAGTAATCCTCCGGGATCCCGATACACCGGGGAGCTGTTTTTT	CASNPPGSRYTGELFF
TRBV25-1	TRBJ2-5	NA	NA	TGTGCCAGCAGTGATTTTGGCAGACTCCAAGAGACCCAGTACTTC	CASSDFGRLQETQYF
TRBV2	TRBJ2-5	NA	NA	TGTGCCAGCAGCTTACGCACCCAAGAGACCCAGTACTTC	CASSLRTQETQYF
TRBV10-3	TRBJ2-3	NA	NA	TGTGCCATCAAAATTCCCGACACAAACACAGATACGCAGTATTTT	CAIKIPDTNTDTQYF
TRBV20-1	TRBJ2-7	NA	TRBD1	TGCAGTGCTAGGCGACAGGGCCAATGGGCCGAGCAGTACTTC	CSARRQGQWAEQYF
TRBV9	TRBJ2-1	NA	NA	TGTGCCAGCAGCGTTCCGGGATCTGACAATGAGCAGTTCTTC	CASSVPGSDNEQFF
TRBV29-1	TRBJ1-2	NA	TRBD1	TGCAGCGTTCGGGACAGGGGGCTCGTGGACTATGGCCACACCTTC	CSVRDRGLVDYGHTF
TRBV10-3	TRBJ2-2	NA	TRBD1	TGTGCCATCAGCGGACAGGGCGGGTCCGGGGAGCTGTTTTTT	CAISGQGGSGELFF
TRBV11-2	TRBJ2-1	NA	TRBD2	TGTGCCAGCAGCCAGGGACTAGCGGGGTGGAATGAGCAGTTCTTC	CASSQGLAGWNEQFF
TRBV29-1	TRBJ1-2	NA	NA	TGCAGCGTTCTTCTGGGGAAGTATGGCTACACCTTC	CSVLLGKYGYTF
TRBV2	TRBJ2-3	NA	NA	TGTGCCAGCACTGGGGTCACAGATACGCAGTATTTT	CASTGVTDTQYF
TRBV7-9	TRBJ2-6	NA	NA	TGTGCCAGCAGCTCCCAAGGGGCCAACGTCCTGACTTTC	CASSSQGANVLTF
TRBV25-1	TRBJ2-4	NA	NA	TGTGCCAGCAGCCTAGGCAGGGGTGGGGCCAAAAACATTCAGTACTTC	CASSLGRGGAKNIQYF
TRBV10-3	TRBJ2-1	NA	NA	TGTGCCATCAGTGAGAACGGAGCGGGTTACAATGAGCAGTTCTTC	CAISENGAGYNEQFF
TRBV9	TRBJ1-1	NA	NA	TGTGCCAGCAACGAAAACACTGAAGCTTTCTTT	CASNENTEAFF
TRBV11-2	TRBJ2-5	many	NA	TGTGCCAGCAGCTCGGGACCCCCGAAGGGGGAGACCCAGTACTTC	CASSSGPPKGETQYF
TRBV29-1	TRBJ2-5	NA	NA	TGCAGCGTTGGGGCGAACCAAGAGACCCAGTACTTC	CSVGANQETQYF
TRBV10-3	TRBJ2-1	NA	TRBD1	TGTGCCATCAGTGAGACTAAGGGGACAGGGCGTTTGGGGGAGCAGTTCTTC	CAISETKGTGRLGEQFF
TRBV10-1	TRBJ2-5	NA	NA	TGCGCCAGCAGTGAGAGGAAAGGACGGAGGTTCCACTACTTC	CASSERKGRRFHYF